The 2 T cell receptor beta chains below were found in one sample sequenced in a study of blood T cell repertoires in COVID-19. TCRdb's table, derived via immunoSEQ multiplex PCR, lists solely in-frame clones and lacks some. The sample has around 300,000 clones; around 90% are singletons. The sample consisted of PBMCs or T cells enriched from blood (not recorded which). The receptor source for this set is a woman between 40 and 50 years old who had recovered from COVID-19.

This rearrangement joins TRBV15 to TRBJ2-3; perhaps TRBD2 as D (5 bases). Trimming pared 1 base from V and 1 base from J, leaving 9 bases between. Germline values: CDR1 LNHNV, CDR2 YYDKDF (reference sequence). The CDR3 has 15 residues. The CDR3 sequence is CATSRGNSGTDTQYF. The DNA for the CDR3 is TGTGCCACCAGCAGAGGCAATAGCGGCACAGATACGCAGTATTTT.

V gene TRBV3-1 (or the pseudogene TRBV3-2) combines with J gene TRBJ2-1; TRBD2 agrees at 10 bases. V was pared by 4 bases and J by 6 bases, with 6 bases of the junction left unmatched. CDR1 LGHDT and CDR2 YNNKEL come from the germline V gene (reference sequence). CDR3 length equals 15 residues. The CDR3 sequence is CASSPLAGVANEQFF. In DNA, the CDR3 is TGTGCCAGCAGCCCTCTAGCGGGAGTTGCCAATGAGCAGTTCTTC.